Below, 23 T cell receptor beta chains from the same sample are listed, as sequenced in a study of blood T cells in healthy people across ages. The use of a sample-barcoded 5' primer and a J-beta primer mix characterized a second PCR of about 7 to 12 cycles. TCRdb recomputed calls from the 5' RACE reads with MiXCR, one row per CDR3 protein. The sample shows 550,000 to 650,000 distinct CDR3 sequences, approximately 30% of them seen only once. Material: blood. These receptors were collected from an elderly woman in good health.

In this sample, this clonotype turned up once. A much larger clone is a single base away; this may be a read error. This sequence joins TRBV20-1 and TRBJ1-6, with 7 bases aligning to TRBD1. Germline CDR1 DFQATT, CDR2 SNEGSKA (reference sequence). The CDR3 has 16 amino acids. Trimming removed 5 bases from V and 0 bases from J; junction bases left unmatched: 7. The CDR3 DNA is TGCAGTGCTGGAAAGACAGGGAGCTCCTATAATTCACCCCTCCACTTT. Its protein is CSAGKTGSSYNSPLHF.

The chain is built from TRBV7-8 and TRBJ1-6, with TRBD1 identical over 8 bases. Trimming took 2 bases from V and 9 from J; bases not matched to a gene: 3. Germline assignment: CDR1 SGHVS and CDR2 FQNEAQ. CDR3 length: 14 residues. CDR3 nucleotide sequence: TGTGCCAGCAGCTTAATCAGGGGGCCTTCACCCCTCCACTTT. Its translation: CASSLIRGPSPLHF.

This clonotype came up once. A read error may be the cause here, since a much bigger clone is one base away. V gene TRBV21-1 combines with J gene TRBJ2-7; TRBD2 is the table's D call, not checked against the DNA. TRBV21-1 is annotated as a pseudogene. The CDR3 runs 18 residues. CDR3 protein: CASSNGASRALSEEPQYF. For the CDR3, the DNA is TGTGCCAGCAGCAACGGGGCTTCACGGGCTCTATCGGAAGAGCCCCAGTACTTC.

This clonotype was observed a few times. The V call is TRBV6-5, the J call TRBJ1-5; D call uncertain. This CDR3 is built from 12 residues. The ends were cut back, 6 bases at V and 8 bases at J, with 11 bases in the middle. Per the germline V gene, CDR1 is MNHEY and CDR2 is SVGAGI. CDR3 region: CASSRPREPQHF. Written as DNA, the CDR3 is TGTGCCAGCAGCCGGCCTCGGGAGCCCCAGCATTTT.

The V and J genes are TRBV4-3 and TRBJ1-2, with 7 bases matching TRBD1. Germline CDR1 LGHNA, CDR2 YSLEER. Trimming at V came to 4 bases and at J to 7 bases, leaving 12 bases not matched to a gene. The CDR3 totals 15 residues. CDR3 bases: TGCGCCAGCAGCCCAACTCGACAGGGTTTCTCTGGCTACACCTTC. This sequence encodes CASSPTRQGFSGYTF.

Only a few counts were recorded for this clonotype. The rearrangement joins TRBV19 to TRBJ1-1, with TRBD1 as a possible D gene (5 bases). CDR1 is LNHDA and CDR2 is SQIVND in the germline V gene (reference sequence). Trimming removed 11 bases from V and 3 bases from J, with 19 bases in between. This CDR3 is 14 amino acids long. The CDR3 DNA reads TGTGCCTCGAAAGGGGACCAGTGGGACACTGAAGCTTTCTTT. Amino acids: CASKGDQWDTEAFF. Full variable domain (rest looked up from reference TRBV19 and TRBJ1-1): DGGITQSPKYLFRKEGQNVTLSCEQNLNHDAMYWYRQDPGQGLRLIYYSQIVNDFQKGDIAEGYSVSREKKESFPLTVTSAQKNPTAFYLCASKGDQWDTEAFFGQGTRLTVV.

In its sample, this clonotype was seen a few times. A much larger clonotype is one base distant, so this may be a read error. The gene calls are TRBV5-1 and TRBJ2-5; D is uncertain. Trimming took off 3 bases at V and 1 base at J, with 10 bases between the two ends. CDR1 and CDR2 (germline): SGHRS, YFSETQ. The CDR3 runs 14 residues. CDR3 residues: CASSWLGAQETQYF. CDR3 DNA sequence: TGCGCCAGCAGCTGGCTAGGAGCCCAAGAGACCCAGTACTTC.

Many counts were recorded for this clonotype. The J gene is TRBJ2-1, the V gene TRBV3-1; no firm D call. V lost 0 bases, J lost 9 bases, and 9 bases lay in between. This CDR3 is 13 amino acids long. Germline CDR1 is LGHDT and CDR2 is YNNKEL (reference sequence). The CDR3 DNA follows: TGTGCCAGCAGCCAAGACCTTCCCTCTGAGCAGTTCTTC. Translating it yields CASSQDLPSEQFF.

This clonotype was recorded many times. The chain combines TRBV12-5 with TRBJ2-1; TRBD1 matches 10 bases. The CDR3 has 16 amino acids. The germline gives CDR1 LGHNT, CDR2 FRNRAP. V was pared by 1 base and J by 8 bases, with 8 bases of the junction left unmatched. CDR3 DNA: TGTGCTAGTGGTTTGGGACCGGGACAGGGGAGGGATGAGCAGTTCTTC. Translating gives CASGLGPGQGRDEQFF.

J is TRBJ1-2 and V is TRBV20-1, with TRBD1 matching over 9 bases. Germline CDR1 is DFQATT and CDR2 is SNEGSKA (reference sequence). The CDR3 has 12 residues. Trimming cost V 4 bases and J 7 bases; bases outside gene matches: 4. This CDR3 reads CSAITGGGGYTF. CDR3 in DNA: TGCAGTGCTATTACAGGGGGCGGTGGCTACACCTTC.

In its sample, this clonotype was seen a few times. The chain combines TRBV7-6 with TRBJ2-4; D unclear. The V end was cut by 5 bases, the J end by 13 bases, with 12 bases between. The germline CDR1 and CDR2 sequences are SGHVS and FNYEAQ. This CDR3 contains 11 residues. The CDR3 reads CASSDGQKQYF. The CDR3 DNA follows: TGTGCCAGCAGCGACGGCCAGAAGCAGTACTTC.

The genes are TRBV7-2 and TRBJ1-6; D call uncertain. This CDR3 contains 14 residues. The germline V gene encodes CDR1 SGHTA and CDR2 FQGNSA. Trimming took off 2 bases at V and 11 bases at J, with 13 bases between the two ends. CDR3 DNA sequence: TGTGCCAGCAGCTTAATGGTTCGGCTTACACCCCTCCACTTT. This sequence encodes CASSLMVRLTPLHF.

This clonotype was found many times. The junction differs from germline at one of its ends, possibly a read error. This chain joins TRBV7-2 and TRBJ1-1, with D possibly TRBD1 on 6 matching bases. The CDR3 contains 13 residues. Germline V gene lookup returns CDR1 SGHTA and CDR2 FQGNSA. The CDR3 sequence is CASSLGQNTEAFF. The CDR3 DNA is TGCGCCAGCAGCTTGGGACAGAACACTGAAGCTTTCTTT. The full variable domain, completed using reference TRBV7-2 and TRBJ1-1, is GAGVSQSPSNKVTEKGKDVELRCDPISGHTALYWYRQSLGQGLEFLIYFQGNSAPDKSGLPSDRFSAERTGGSVSTLTIQRTQQEDSAVYLCASSLGQNTEAFFGQGTRLTVV.

The chain joins TRBV14 to TRBJ2-5; TRBD2 aligns across 9 bases. The DNA end favors TRBJ2-7, so the J call may be wrong. CDR3 length: 16 residues. The germline V gene has CDR1 SGHDN and CDR2 FVKESK. CDR3 region: CASSQIVGGGAGEQYF. CDR3 DNA: TGTGCCAGCAGCCAAATCGTCGGCGGGGGGGCCGGCGAGCAGTACTTC.

Many counts were recorded for this clonotype. The chain combines TRBV7-2 with TRBJ2-3; 10 positions agree with TRBD2. Trimming at V came to 6 bases and at J to 5 bases, leaving 8 bases not matched to a gene. This CDR3 has 15 residues. The germline V gene has CDR1 SGHTA and CDR2 FQGNSA. DNA of the CDR3: TGTGCCAGCAGTTCCCAGCGGGGGGGCCGAGATACGCAGTATTTT. It specifies CASSSQRGGRDTQYF.

The table lists this clonotype with many counts. V and J are TRBV7-3 and TRBJ2-3, with 9 bases identical to TRBD2. The germline V gene has CDR1 SGHTA and CDR2 FQGTGA. There are 14 residues in the CDR3. V was pared by 5 bases and J by 8 bases, with 8 bases of the junction left unmatched. CDR3 nucleotides: TGTGCCAGCAGCGTTAGCGGGGGCCAAGGTACGCAGTATTTT. Translated, it gives CASSVSGGQGTQYF.

The chain employs TRBV9 and TRBJ2-5; 7 bases agree with TRBD1. The germline gives CDR1 SGDLS, CDR2 YYNGEE. The V gene end was trimmed by 0 bases and the J gene end by 11 bases; junction bases not matched to a gene: 16. The CDR3 sequence is 16 residues long. CDR3 nucleotide sequence: TGTGCCAGCAGCGTAGGACGGACAGGACAATACAATGAGCAGTACTTC. This gives the protein CASSVGRTGQYNEQYF.

The V gene is TRBV6-5, the J gene TRBJ1-1; the D is unclear. Trimming took 6 bases from V and 2 from J, leaving 16 bases between them. This CDR3 has 15 amino acids. Germline V lookup: CDR1 MNHEY, CDR2 SVGAGI. Written as DNA, the CDR3 is TGTGCCAGCAGCTACCGACGCAAGGGAAACACTGAAGCTTTCTTT. Its protein product is CASSYRRKGNTEAFF.

The table lists this clonotype with many counts. V gene TRBV5-1 combines with J gene TRBJ2-3; D perhaps matches TRBD2 (6 bases). The CDR3 runs to 15 residues. Trimming stripped 2 bases from V and 4 bases from J, with 14 bases between. CDR1 is SGHRS and CDR2 is YFSETQ in the germline V gene. Written as DNA, the CDR3 is TGCGCCAGCAGCTTCCAAGGCGGGGAGTCAGATACGCAGTATTTT. The encoded protein is CASSFQGGESDTQYF. The full variable domain, with the rest looked up from reference TRBV5-1 and TRBJ2-3, is KAGVTQTPRYLIKTRGQQVTLSCSPISGHRSVSWYQQTPGQGLQFLFEYFSETQRNKGNFPGRFSGRQFSNSRSEMNVSTLELGDSALYLCASSFQGGESDTQYFGPGTRLTVL.

In this sample, this clonotype turned up a few times. This may stem from a read error, because a much larger clone lies one nucleotide away. J is TRBJ2-5 and V is TRBV29-1; TRBD2 matches at 8 bases. Germline V CDR1 and CDR2: SQVTM, ANQGSEA. The CDR3 length is 16 residues. The junction had 21 bases not matched to a gene; V was cut back by 4 bases and J by 11 bases. CDR3 loop: CSVVTVRGVKYNEQYF. CDR3 sequence (DNA): TGCAGCGTTGTTACCGTGCGGGGGGTCAAGTACAATGAGCAGTACTTC.

This chain uses TRBV27 with TRBJ2-5; the match to TRBD1 covers 8 bases. Germline CDR1 MNHEY, CDR2 SMNVEV (reference sequence). The CDR3 is 13 residues long. The junction had 4 bases not matched to a gene; V was cut back by 8 bases and J by 2 bases. The CDR3 sequence is CASADRGQETQYF. In nucleotides, the CDR3 is TGTGCCAGCGCAGACAGGGGACAAGAGACCCAGTACTTC.

This clonotype was seen at least ten times. The chain is built from TRBV6-6 and TRBJ2-7; 7 nucleotides line up with TRBD1. CDR3 size: 15 residues. The J segment lost 1 base and the V segment lost 0 bases, leaving 3 bases of the junction unmatched. Germline V gene data show CDR1 as MNHNY and CDR2 as SVGAGI (reference sequence). The CDR3 is CASSYSQGQSYEQYF. The CDR3 DNA reads as TGTGCCAGCAGTTACTCTCAGGGACAGTCCTACGAGCAGTACTTC.

The chain is built from TRBV20-1 and TRBJ2-4, with D unclear. The DNA end favors TRBJ2-7, so the J call may be wrong. CDR1 is DFQATT and CDR2 is SNEGSKA in the germline V gene (reference sequence). CDR3 length: 13 residues. The CDR3 region has the DNA TGCAGTGCTAGAGATCTGAGGTCCTACGAGCAGTACTTC. Translated, it gives CSARDLRSYEQYF.